The 22 T cell receptor beta chains given below trace back to one sample, sequenced in a study of technical replicates of blood from a few donors. Measured with immunoSEQ multiplex PCR; TCRdb has only the in-frame clones, and not every one. The data hold 91,000 or so clones, with around 96% observed a single time. Sequencing input: T cells isolated from PBMCs. The receptors were gathered from a human donor in good health.

The CDR3 loop reads CASFRASGSYNEQFF. In DNA, the CDR3 is TGTGCCAGCTTTCGGGCTAGCGGGAGTTACAATGAGCAGTTCTTC. The gene calls are TRBV6-1 and TRBJ2-1; TRBD2 agrees at 10 bases. CDR3 length equals 15 residues. The V gene end was trimmed by 8 bases and the J gene end by 4 bases; junction bases not matched to a gene: 8. Per germline, CDR1 MNHNS and CDR2 SASEGT.

CDR3 sequence reads: CASSSASEQGLYGYTF. As DNA, the CDR3 is TGTGCCAGCAGCTCCGCCTCGGAACAGGGGCTCTATGGCTACACCTTC. V and J are TRBV5-6 and TRBJ1-2, with TRBD1 matching 7 bases. Trimming took 3 bases from V and 4 from J; bases not matched to a gene: 12. Germline V gives CDR1 SGHDT, CDR2 YYEEEE. The CDR3 runs 16 residues.

The chain uses TRBV29-1 and TRBJ2-7; maybe TRBD2 (6 bases). Germline CDR1 is SQVTM and CDR2 is ANQGSEA. CDR3 size: 14 residues. V shed 0 bases and J shed 5 bases, with 14 bases lying between them. CDR3 in DNA: TGCAGCGTTGAAGAACCCGGCCGCGGGGACGAGCAGTACTTC. It specifies CSVEEPGRGDEQYF.

This chain connects TRBV9 to TRBJ2-3; D gene unclear. V was cut by 6 bases and J by 0 bases, with 8 bases left in between. The CDR3 has 13 amino acids. Per germline, CDR1 SGDLS and CDR2 YYNGEE. This CDR3 reads CASNTGSTDTQYF. The CDR3 region has the DNA TGTGCCAGCAACACCGGGAGCACAGATACGCAGTATTTT.

The CDR3 DNA sequence: TGTGCCAGCATACCGACTAGCGGGAGGGAAGAGACCCAGTACTTC. Its translation: CASIPTSGREETQYF. The rearrangement uses TRBV2 and TRBJ2-5; TRBD2 matches 14 bases. The CDR3 runs to 15 residues. Germline V gene lookup returns CDR1 SNHLY and CDR2 FYNNEI. V dropped 7 bases and J dropped 3; count of bases not matched to a gene: 4.

The rearrangement links TRBV15 to TRBJ2-1; tentatively, D is TRBD2 (6 bases). V lost 3 bases to trimming and J lost 10 bases, with 19 bases between them. The CDR3 extends over 15 amino acids. Germline CDR1 LNHNV, CDR2 YYDKDF (reference sequence). CDR3 in amino acids: CATSRPSSRREEQFF. CDR3 DNA sequence: TGTGCCACCAGCAGGCCTAGCTCCCGGAGGGAAGAGCAGTTCTTC.

This clone was found once. J is TRBJ2-7 and V is TRBV5-4; D is possibly TRBD1 (6 bases). CDR1 and CDR2 from the germline V gene are SGHNT and YYREEE (reference sequence). The V and J ends lost 2 bases and 5 bases respectively, with 17 bases between them. The CDR3 length is 15 residues. Here the CDR3 DNA reads TGTGCCAGCAGCTTTGTAAACACAGGGATCAACGAGCAGTACTTC. It translates to CASSFVNTGINEQYF.

The chain recombines TRBV4-1 with TRBJ2-3, with 12 nucleotides matching TRBD2. Germline lookup yields CDR1 MGHRA and CDR2 YSYEKL. The V gene end was trimmed by 2 bases and the J gene end by 2 bases; junction bases not matched to a gene: 17. The CDR3 consists of 21 residues. The CDR3 spells CASSQPGETGLAGSSTDTQYF. The CDR3 DNA reads TGCGCCAGCAGCCAACCGGGGGAAACGGGACTAGCGGGCTCTTCCACAGATACGCAGTATTTT.

V usage is TRBV14 and J usage is TRBJ1-6, with D tentatively TRBD1 (6 bases). The CDR3 extends over 15 amino acids. Germline CDR1 and CDR2: SGHDN and FVKESK. Trimming shortened V by 1 base and J by 11 bases, and 15 bases separated the two germline ends. The CDR3 region has the DNA TGTGCCAGCAGCCAAGCATGGGGGCGCAGCGCACCCCTCCACTTT. Translation gives CASSQAWGRSAPLHF. Full variable domain (missing parts from reference TRBV14 and TRBJ1-6): EAGVTQFPSHSVIEKGQTVTLRCDPISGHDNLYWYRRVMGKEIKFLLHFVKESKQDESGMPNNRFLAERTGGTYSTLKVQPAELEDSGVYFCASSQAWGRSAPLHFGNGTRLTVT.

The genes are TRBV7-9 and TRBJ2-3, with 9 positions matching TRBD2. Germline lookup yields CDR1 SEHNR and CDR2 FQNEAQ (reference sequence). The CDR3 spans 17 residues. J gave up 5 bases and V 3 bases, and 12 bases lay outside the gene matches. The CDR3 is CASSFTVAGGPQDTQYF. The CDR3, as DNA: TGTGCCAGCAGCTTTACTGTGGCGGGGGGGCCTCAAGATACGCAGTATTTT. Supplemented by reference TRBV7-9 and TRBJ2-3, the full variable domain reads DTGVSQNPRHKITKRGQNVTFRCDPISEHNRLYWYRQTLGQGPEFLTYFQNEAQLEKSRLLSDRFSAERPKGSFSTLEIQRTEQGDSAMYLCASSFTVAGGPQDTQYFGPGTRLTVL.

The genes are TRBV10-1 and TRBJ2-7; TRBD2 is a possible D gene (5 bases). The CDR3 length is 15 residues. The germline V gene has CDR1 WNHNN and CDR2 SYGVQD (reference sequence). V was pared by 6 bases and J by 2 bases, with 17 bases between. The CDR3 DNA follows: TGCGCCAGCAGCTACGGGGAGCCTACCCCCTACGAGCAGTACTTC. It yields the protein CASSYGEPTPYEQYF.

The count of this clone is one. V gene TRBV5-4 combines with J gene TRBJ1-1, with 9 bases that match TRBD1. The CDR3 sequence is 16 residues long. CDR1 and CDR2 from the germline V gene are SGHNT and YYREEE (reference sequence). J lost 1 base, V lost 0 bases, and 4 bases had no gene match. The CDR3 DNA sequence: TGTGCCAGCAGCTTGGAGGACAGGGGATCGAACACTGAAGCTTTCTTT. It codes for CASSLEDRGSNTEAFF.

The V and J genes are TRBV5-4 and TRBJ2-5; no firm D call. The V end lost 4 bases, the J end lost 1 base, and 5 bases lay between the germline ends. Germline loops: CDR1 SGHNT, CDR2 YYREEE (reference sequence). This CDR3 is 12 amino acids long. The chain's CDR3 is CASSRVQETQYF. As DNA, the CDR3 is TGTGCCAGCAGCCGCGTCCAAGAGACCCAGTACTTC.

This sequence joins TRBV11-2 and TRBJ2-1, with 10 bases aligning to TRBD2. CDR3 length equals 15 residues. CDR1 and CDR2 from the germline V gene are SGHAT and FQNNGV. The V segment lost 5 bases and the J segment 4 bases; nucleotides outside the gene matches: 5. The CDR3 bases are TGTGCCAGCAGCCTTAGGACTAGCGGTTACAATGAGCAGTTCTTC. Its translation: CASSLRTSGYNEQFF.

This chain uses TRBV7-8 with TRBJ1-6; D is perhaps TRBD1 (5 bases). Germline V gene lookup returns CDR1 SGHVS and CDR2 FQNEAQ. This CDR3 contains 19 residues. V lost 5 bases to trimming and J lost 0 bases, with 20 bases between them. Here the CDR3 reads CASSAPWGRGSSYNSPLHF. The CDR3 DNA is TGTGCCAGCAGCGCGCCTTGGGGAAGGGGCAGCTCCTATAATTCACCCCTCCACTTT.

The chain carries TRBV27 and TRBJ2-3, with 9 bases that match TRBD1. This CDR3 has 15 amino acids. Germline values: CDR1 MNHEY, CDR2 SMNVEV (reference sequence). V lost 6 bases and J lost 5; bases outside the gene matches: 9. CDR3 DNA sequence: TGTGCCAGCAGCTATACAGGGGGCTATGAAGATACGCAGTATTTT. It specifies CASSYTGGYEDTQYF.

The J gene is TRBJ2-7, the V gene TRBV5-1; 7 bases agree with TRBD2. With V trimmed by 7 bases and J by 3 bases, 13 bases remained unmatched. Germline V gives CDR1 SGHRS, CDR2 YFSETQ. The CDR3 consists of 15 residues. Here the CDR3 reads CASSGGRGVYYEQYF. CDR3 DNA: TGCGCCAGCTCTGGGGGTCGGGGGGTCTACTACGAGCAGTACTTC.

The chain recombines TRBV7-9 with TRBJ1-2; weak D call: TRBD1 (5 bases). The length of the CDR3 is 15 residues. Trimming shortened V by 4 bases and J by 1 base, and 13 bases separated the two germline ends. CDR1 is SEHNR and CDR2 is FQNEAQ in the germline V gene (reference sequence). CDR3 nucleotide sequence: TGTGCCAGCAGCTGGCCGGGACTCCTTAACTATGGCTACACCTTC. Translating gives CASSWPGLLNYGYTF.

The rearrangement joins TRBV11-2 to TRBJ1-5, with D uncertain. Trimming pared 2 bases from V and 4 bases from J, leaving 6 bases between. The V gene's germline CDR1 is SGHAT and CDR2 FQNNGV. The CDR3 consists of 13 residues. The CDR3: CASSLWENQPQHF. CDR3 DNA: TGTGCCAGCAGCTTATGGGAGAATCAGCCCCAGCATTTT.

This sequence joins TRBV7-9 and TRBJ2-7; the match to TRBD1 covers 7 bases. Trimming removed 1 base from V and 7 bases from J; junction bases left unmatched: 1. CDR1 is SEHNR, CDR2 FQNEAQ, per germline (reference sequence). The CDR3 extends over 12 amino acids. CDR3 nucleotide sequence: TGTGCCAGCAGCTTAGACAGGGGAGAGCAGTACTTC. Its translation: CASSLDRGEQYF.

The chain combines TRBV11-2 with TRBJ2-3; 9 nucleotides align to TRBD2. The CDR3 runs 18 residues. The junction had 14 bases not matched to a gene; V was cut back by 5 bases and J by 2 bases. CDR1 is SGHAT and CDR2 is FQNNGV in the germline V gene. This CDR3 reads CASSPRSGRGRHTDTQYF. CDR3 coding DNA: TGTGCCAGCAGCCCTCGTAGCGGGAGAGGACGTCACACAGATACGCAGTATTTT.

The rearrangement links TRBV19 to TRBJ2-2, with a tentative D call TRBD2 (7 bases). Trimming took off 5 bases at V and 6 bases at J, with 16 bases between the two ends. The germline V gene has CDR1 LNHDA and CDR2 SQIVND (reference sequence). CDR3 length: 15 residues. CDR3 DNA sequence: TGTGCCAGTAGTTTAGGGTCGGGGGGCGCCGGGGAGCTGTTTTTT. Translated, it gives CASSLGSGGAGELFF.